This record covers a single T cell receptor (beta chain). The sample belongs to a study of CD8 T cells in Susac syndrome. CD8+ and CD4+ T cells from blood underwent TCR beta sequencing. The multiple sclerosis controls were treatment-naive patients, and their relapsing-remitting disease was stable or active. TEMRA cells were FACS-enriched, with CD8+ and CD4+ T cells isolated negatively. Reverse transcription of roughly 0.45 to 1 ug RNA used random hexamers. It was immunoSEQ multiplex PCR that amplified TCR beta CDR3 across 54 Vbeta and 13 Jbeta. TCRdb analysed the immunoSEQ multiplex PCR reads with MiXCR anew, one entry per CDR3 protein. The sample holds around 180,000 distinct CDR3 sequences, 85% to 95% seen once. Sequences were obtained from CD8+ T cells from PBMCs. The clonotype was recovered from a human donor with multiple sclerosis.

The CDR3 DNA reads TGTGCCAGCAGCCAACCGGGGGGGGCCCTACATGAGCAGTTCTTC. It codes for CASSQPGGALHEQFF. The V and J genes are TRBV3-1 and TRBJ2-1; TRBD2 agrees at 8 bases. This CDR3 is 15 amino acids long. V was clipped by 2 bases and J by 8 bases; unmatched bases: 8. Per the germline V gene, CDR1 is LGHDT and CDR2 is YNNKEL (reference sequence).